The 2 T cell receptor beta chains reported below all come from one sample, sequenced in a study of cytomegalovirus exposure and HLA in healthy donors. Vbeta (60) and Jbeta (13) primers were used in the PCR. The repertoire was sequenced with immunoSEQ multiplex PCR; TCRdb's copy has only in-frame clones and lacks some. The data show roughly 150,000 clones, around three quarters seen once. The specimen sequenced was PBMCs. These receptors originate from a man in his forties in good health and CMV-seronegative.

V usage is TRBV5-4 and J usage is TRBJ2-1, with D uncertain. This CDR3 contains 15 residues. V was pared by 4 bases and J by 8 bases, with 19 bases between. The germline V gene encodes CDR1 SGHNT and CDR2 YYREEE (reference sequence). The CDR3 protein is CASSPPVAEEHEQFF. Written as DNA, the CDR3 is TGTGCCAGCAGCCCGCCGGTAGCTGAAGAACATGAGCAGTTCTTC.

The CDR3 DNA sequence: TGTGCCAGCAGCGCGACAGGGGCCGCAGATACGCAGTATTTT. Translation: CASSATGAADTQYF. The chain combines TRBV9 with TRBJ2-3; 8 nucleotides align to TRBD1. The length of the CDR3 is 14 residues. Germline assignment: CDR1 SGDLS and CDR2 YYNGEE. Trimming cost V 3 bases and J 4 bases; bases outside gene matches: 4.